The clone carrying this TCR beta chain was seen many times. Antigen: not known. TCRdb analysed the 5' RACE reads with MiXCR anew, one entry per CDR3 protein. The data hold 550,000 to 600,000 distinct CDR3 sequences, with 17% observed a single time. These data come from a study of T-cell memory formation after mild COVID-19. Regarding the study as a whole: Certain responding clones were present in pre-infection memory, suggesting participation of cross-reactive memory.

Sequenced sample: PBMCs or a T cell subset sorted from them (not recorded which). The receptor was derived from an adult woman who had mild COVID-19 (a few samples of this study predate the infection). Cell type and time point are not known.

CDR3 nucleotides: TGTGCCAGCAGCTTAGCTGGCTATAATTCGGGGAATGAGCAGTTCTTC. Translation: CASSLAGYNSGNEQFF. The genes are TRBV7-6 and TRBJ2-1; D perhaps matches TRBD2 (5 bases). This CDR3 region has 16 residues. The germline V gene has CDR1 SGHVS and CDR2 FNYEAQ. The V end lost 0 bases, the J end lost 7 bases, and 16 bases lay between the germline ends.